Listed below are T cell receptor beta chains from one sample, sequenced in a study of blood T cell repertoires in COVID-19. Repertoires were generated with immunoSEQ multiplex PCR, while TCRdb's copy carries only in-frame clones and drops some. The sample records around 220,000 clones, approximately 78% being singletons. The sample comprised peripheral blood. All receptors come from an elderly woman with COVID-19, enrolled during active disease. Both conserved end residues are part of each CDR3. The D gene is left open where the match is weak. Expanded clones are given a class, and other clones once, few, many or no size at all.

j_call	d_call	clone_size	v_call	cdr3_nt	cdr3_aa
TRBJ1-5	TRBD1	once	TRBV18	TGTGCCAGCTCACCCCTGGGGACAGGCAATCAGCCCCAGCATTTT	CASSPLGTGNQPQHF
TRBJ1-1	-	-	TRBV7-2	TGTGCCAGCAGCTTACAGTCGACTACCCAAAACACTGAAGCTTTCTTT	CASSLQSTTQNTEAFF
TRBJ2-2	-	-	TRBV13	TGTGCCAGCAGCTTAGGCCCGGTTCTCCCTACCCCCGGGGAGCTGTTTTTT	CASSLGPVLPTPGELFF
TRBJ1-2	TRBD1	-	TRBV5-1	TGCGCCAGCAGCCGCGGACAGGGGGCAGGAGGCTACACCTTC	CASSRGQGAGGYTF
TRBJ1-2	-	-	TRBV4-1	TGCGCCAGCAGCCCCCTCGTGGCGGCAGCAGCTAACTATGGCTACACCTTC	CASSPLVAAAANYGYTF
TRBJ2-1	-	-	TRBV7-9	TGTGCCAGCAGCTTTCACTTCTCACTATCTGATGAGCAGTTCTTC	CASSFHFSLSDEQFF
TRBJ1-2	TRBD1	once	TRBV12-3/TRBV12-4	TGTGCCAGCAGTTATCGAGGGGGCACGCGCTACACCTTC	CASSYRGGTRYTF
TRBJ2-1	-	-	TRBV6-2/TRBV6-3	TGTGCCAGCAGCCAAGAGAGGGGCGGGAAGATCTATGAGCAGTTCTTC	CASSQERGGKIYEQFF
TRBJ2-5	TRBD2	-	TRBV6-2/TRBV6-3	TGTGCCAGCAGCCGGATGGCTAGCGGGAGGGGACGGGAGACCCAGTACTTC	CASSRMASGRGRETQYF
TRBJ1-5	TRBD1	-	TRBV19	TGTGCCAGCTCACAGGGGTCGGGGAGCAATCAGCCCCAGCATTTT	CASSQGSGSNQPQHF
TRBJ1-5	TRBD1	-	TRBV19	TGTGCCAGTACCCCCACAGGGGGGTTCAATCAGCCCCAGCATTTT	CASTPTGGFNQPQHF
TRBJ2-5	TRBD2	-	TRBV6-6	TGTGCCAGCAGTTACGTTGCGGGGGGAGAGACCCAGTACTTC	CASSYVAGGETQYF
TRBJ1-4	TRBD1	-	TRBV5-1	TGCGCCTCACACAGGGGTAAGGCGGCAACTAATGAAAAACTGTTTTTT	CASHRGKAATNEKLFF
TRBJ1-5	TRBD1	-	TRBV28	TGTGCCAGCAGAGGCAGGGGGCGAAGTAATCCCCAGCATTTT	CASRGRGRSNPQHF
TRBJ2-3	TRBD1	-	TRBV30	TGTGCCTGGGGGACAGGAGATACGCAGTATTTT	CAWGTGDTQYF
TRBJ2-3	-	-	TRBV9	TGTGCCAGCAGCTCGACTAGAGGTGCGCAGTATTTT	CASSSTRGAQYF
TRBJ2-1	-	-	TRBV2	TGTGCCACCCGGGAAAGTTTTTTCTCCTACAATGAGCAGTTCTTC	CATRESFFSYNEQFF
TRBJ1-5	-	-	TRBV19	TGTGCCAGTAGTTGGAGGGACCAGGGTTTGAGCAATCAGCCCCAGCATTTT	CASSWRDQGLSNQPQHF
TRBJ2-7	TRBD1	-	TRBV27	TGTGCCAGCAGCCCGGACAGGTACGAGCAGTACTTC	CASSPDRYEQYF
TRBJ2-7	-	-	TRBV5-4	TGTGCCAGCAGCTTGGCCAGGGGTGGCGAGCAGTACTTC	CASSLARGGEQYF
TRBJ1-1	-	-	TRBV10-2	TGCGCCAGCAGTGAGACCGGGAACACTGAAGCTTTCTTT	CASSETGNTEAFF
TRBJ2-7	-	-	TRBV12-5	TGTGCTAGTGGTACAGCCCGTGGGGGCAAGCAGTACTTC	CASGTARGGKQYF
TRBJ1-4	-	-	TRBV3-1/TRBV3-2	TGTGCCAGCAGCCGGAGTTCAACTAATGAAAAACTGTTTTTT	CASSRSSTNEKLFF
TRBJ2-5	-	-	TRBV5-1	TGCGCCAGCAGCTTGGGGGCAGGGGGGAAAGAGACCCAGTACTTC	CASSLGAGGKETQYF
TRBJ1-5	-	-	TRBV3-1/TRBV3-2	TGTGCCAGCAGCCACCTGACCGCGGGGCCCCAGCATTTT	CASSHLTAGPQHF
TRBJ1-6	-	once	TRBV7-9	TGTGCCAGCAGCTTAATCCAGGATAATTCACCCCTCCACTTT	CASSLIQDNSPLHF
TRBJ2-5	TRBD2	-	TRBV18	TGTGCCAGCTCAAGCGGACTAGCGGGAGGTGAGACCCAGTACTTC	CASSSGLAGGETQYF
TRBJ1-1	TRBD1	-	TRBV11-2	TGTGCCAGCAGCTCCCAGGACAGGGATGCTTTCTTT	CASSSQDRDAFF
TRBJ1-1	TRBD1	-	TRBV4-2	TGTGCCAGCAGCCAGACGACAGGGGAAGACACTGAAGCTTTCTTT	CASSQTTGEDTEAFF
TRBJ2-3	TRBD2	-	TRBV24-1	TGTGCCACCAGTGATTTGACTAGCGGGAGGAGCACAGATACGCAGTATTTT	CATSDLTSGRSTDTQYF
TRBJ2-7	-	-	TRBV19	TGTGCCAGTAGTCTCCCAGGGACTTCGTTGTACGAGCAGTACTTC	CASSLPGTSLYEQYF
TRBJ2-4	-	-	TRBV19	TGTGCCAGTAGTACCCTCCTAGCCAAAAACATTCAGTACTTC	CASSTLLAKNIQYF
TRBJ2-1	-	-	TRBV18	TGTGCCAGCTCACTGGACGTAAGGGGAAACAATGAGCAGTTCTTC	CASSLDVRGNNEQFF
TRBJ1-1	-	-	TRBV29-1	TGCAGCGTTGTTTTTGTTCAGGGCACTGAAGCTTTCTTT	CSVVFVQGTEAFF
TRBJ1-6	TRBD1	-	TRBV5-1	TGCGCCAGCAGCTTGGAGGGGGCCCTGCGAATTTCACCCCTCCACTTT	CASSLEGALRISPLHF
TRBJ2-7	-	once	TRBV9	TGTGCCAGCAGCGTACTCAGTGGCTCCTACGAGCAGTACTTC	CASSVLSGSYEQYF
TRBJ2-7	TRBD1	-	TRBV6-2/TRBV6-3	TGTGCCAGCAGTCGTTCGGACAGGGGCGAGCAGTACTTC	CASSRSDRGEQYF